This T cell receptor (beta chain) was sequenced during a study of PD-1 and CTLA-4 blockade in melanoma. Germline V gene sequence: CDR1 KGHSH, CDR2 LQKENI. The CDR3 runs to 15 residues. V gave up 0 bases and J gave up 6 bases, with 14 bases separating them. Only in-frame clones appear in the TCRdb table, and some are missing; sequencing was by immunoSEQ multiplex PCR. Among 25,000 to 35,000 clones listed, 85% to 90% were seen once. The sequence was collected from a human donor with melanoma. Source: CD8+ T cells from peripheral blood, taken before anti-PD-1 treatment. The chain is built from TRBV18 and TRBJ1-1; D is undetermined. DNA of the CDR3: TGTGCCAGCTCACCACCGATCCATAACGGGGCTGAAGCTTTCTTT. It encodes CASSPPIHNGAEAFF. The full variable domain, in which reference TRBV18 and TRBJ1-1 provide the parts outside the CDR3, is NAGVMQNPRHLVRRRGQEARLRCSPMKGHSHVYWYRQLPEEGLKFMVYLQKENIIDESGMPKERFSAEFPKEGPSILRIQQVVRGDSAAYFCASSPPIHNGAEAFFGQGTRLTVV.